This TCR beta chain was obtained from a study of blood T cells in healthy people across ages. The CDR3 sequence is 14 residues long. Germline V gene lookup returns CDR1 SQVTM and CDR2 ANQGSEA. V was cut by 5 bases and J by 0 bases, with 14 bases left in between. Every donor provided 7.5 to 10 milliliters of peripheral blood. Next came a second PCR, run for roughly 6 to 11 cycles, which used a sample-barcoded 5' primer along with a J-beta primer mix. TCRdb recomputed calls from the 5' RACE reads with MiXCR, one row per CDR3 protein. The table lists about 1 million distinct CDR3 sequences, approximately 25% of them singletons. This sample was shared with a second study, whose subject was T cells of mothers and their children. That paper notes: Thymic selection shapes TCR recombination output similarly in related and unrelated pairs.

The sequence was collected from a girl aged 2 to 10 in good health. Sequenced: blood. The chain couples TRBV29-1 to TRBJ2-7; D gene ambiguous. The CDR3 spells CSVLGWANSYEQYF. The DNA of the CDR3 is TGCAGCGTTTTAGGGTGGGCGAACTCCTACGAGCAGTACTTC.